The 26 T cell receptor beta chains below come from one sample, sequenced in a study of blood T cells in healthy people across ages. Then a second PCR, running roughly 7 to 11 cycles, was carried out with a sample-barcoded 5' primer and a J-beta primer mix. Each CDR3 protein gets one entry after TCRdb re-called the 5' RACE reads with MiXCR. The sample records roughly 930,000 distinct CDR3 sequences, 40% to 60% being singletons. Sequencing input: blood. The receptors were gathered from a young man in good health.

The chain has TRBV29-1 and TRBJ1-4; D uncertain. V lost 6 bases, J lost 0 bases, and 17 bases lay in between. Germline V CDR1 and CDR2: SQVTM, ANQGSEA. This CDR3 is built from 16 residues. The CDR3 nucleotides are TGCAGCGTGTGGTTGGTGGCAGATGCAACTAATGAAAAACTGTTTTTT. Translation: CSVWLVADATNEKLFF.

This clonotype came up a few times. This chain joins TRBV29-1 and TRBJ2-2; D remains unclear. The V end was cut by 2 bases, the J end by 6 bases, with 7 bases between. In germline, CDR1 is SQVTM, CDR2 ANQGSEA. The CDR3 loop spans 12 amino acids. CDR3: CSVEIGPGELFF. CDR3 sequence (DNA): TGCAGCGTTGAAATAGGGCCCGGGGAGCTGTTTTTT.

Remarks on this clonotype: The junction departs from germline at one end; a sequencing error may be responsible. The gene calls are TRBV4-1 and TRBJ2-7; 12 nucleotides agree with TRBD2. The CDR3 contains 16 residues. Germline loops: CDR1 MGHRA, CDR2 YSYEKL. In DNA, the CDR3 is TGCGCCAGCAACCAAGGACTAGCGGGGCGGTCCTACGAGCAGTACTTC. The encoded protein is CASNQGLAGRSYEQYF.

The rearrangement uses TRBV7-2 and TRBJ1-2; 7 bases line up with TRBD1. CDR3 length: 15 amino acids. J was trimmed by 7 bases and V by 4 bases; bases with no gene match: 12. Germline-derived CDR1 and CDR2 are SGHTA and FQGNSA. The CDR3 reads CASSSNPRGLFGYTF. CDR3 coding DNA: TGTGCCAGCAGCTCTAACCCGAGGGGGCTTTTTGGCTACACCTTC.

This clonotype was counted a few times. The chain links TRBV12-3 or TRBV12-4 to TRBJ2-1; perhaps TRBD1 as D (5 bases). The CDR3 is 14 residues long. V lost 3 bases to trimming and J lost 5 bases, with 11 bases between them. The CDR3 spells CASSLVPTDNEQFF. The CDR3 nucleotides are TGTGCCAGCAGTTTGGTCCCGACAGACAATGAGCAGTTCTTC.

This clonotype has just one count. The rearrangement joins TRBV29-1 to TRBJ2-3; TRBD2 aligns across 11 bases. The CDR3 has 17 residues. Germline CDR1 and CDR2: SQVTM and ANQGSEA. Losses at the gene ends were 0 bases for V and 2 bases for J; bases not matched to a gene: 7. In DNA, the CDR3 is TGCAGCGTTGAAGACACCGGGACTAGCGGATTCACAGATACGCAGTATTTT. Translating gives CSVEDTGTSGFTDTQYF.

The chain joins TRBV29-1 to TRBJ1-2; D not certain. V gave up 7 bases and J gave up 4 bases, with 10 bases separating them. CDR3 length: 11 amino acids. Germline V gene data show CDR1 as SQVTM and CDR2 as ANQGSEA. In DNA, the CDR3 is TGCAGCGCCCAGAGAGCCTATGGCTACACCTTC. Protein product: CSAQRAYGYTF.

V usage is TRBV3-1 and J usage is TRBJ2-3; D gene uncertain. The germline V and J ends were trimmed by 1 base and 0 bases, with 11 bases remaining between them. Germline V gene sequence: CDR1 LGHDT, CDR2 YNNKEL (reference sequence). CDR3 length: 16 amino acids. The CDR3 DNA sequence: TGTGCCAGCAGCCAAGGGACGGGTTTTAGCACAGATACGCAGTATTTT. This sequence encodes CASSQGTGFSTDTQYF.

Only a few counts were recorded for this clonotype. This chain links TRBV6-6 with TRBJ2-6; the D is unclear. Germline V lookup: CDR1 MNHNY, CDR2 SVGAGI (reference sequence). V lost 8 bases, J lost 2 bases, and 10 bases lay in between. The CDR3 loop spans 14 amino acids. For the CDR3, the DNA is TGTGCCAGCGTCAGAGCTCCTGGGGCCAACGTCCTGACTTTC. Its protein is CASVRAPGANVLTF.

This chain joins TRBV27 and TRBJ2-2; D assignment may be TRBD1 or TRBD2 (5 bases each). The CDR3 runs to 13 residues. CDR1 and CDR2 (germline): MNHEY, SMNVEV (reference sequence). V was pared by 4 bases and J by 4 bases, with 7 bases between. The CDR3 sequence: CASSWDGTGELFF. CDR3 coding DNA: TGTGCCAGCAGTTGGGACGGCACCGGGGAGCTGTTTTTT.

J is TRBJ2-5 and V is TRBV7-2, with D tentatively TRBD2 (6 bases). V was trimmed by 5 bases and J by 7 bases, leaving 14 bases between them. The CDR3 covers 13 residues. Germline V gives CDR1 SGHTA, CDR2 FQGNSA. The CDR3 DNA sequence: TGTGCCAGCAGCCCTGGGACTCCAGGGACCCAGTACTTC. It is translated as CASSPGTPGTQYF.

This clonotype showed up just once. The J gene is TRBJ1-1, the V gene TRBV18; 9 bases line up with TRBD1. Germline CDR1 reads KGHSH; CDR2 reads LQKENI. The CDR3 is 16 amino acids. The ends lost 4 bases at V and 4 bases at J; junction bases unmatched: 10. As DNA, the CDR3 is TGTGCCAGCTCACAACCGGGACAGGGTAGAGGCACTGAAGCTTTCTTT. This gives the protein CASSQPGQGRGTEAFF.

The V gene is TRBV20-1, the J gene TRBJ1-4; D unresolved. The V end lost 0 bases, the J end lost 3 bases, and 11 bases lay between the germline ends. Germline V gene lookup returns CDR1 DFQATT and CDR2 SNEGSKA (reference sequence). This CDR3 is built from 15 residues. The CDR3 loop is CSARDIGRPNEKLFF. CDR3 DNA: TGCAGTGCTAGAGATATCGGACGCCCTAATGAAAAACTGTTTTTT.

The chain carries TRBV28 and TRBJ2-6, with 9 bases fitting TRBD1. Germline lookup yields CDR1 MDHEN and CDR2 SYDVKM. This CDR3 has 16 amino acids. Germline trimming cut 10 bases from V and 4 bases from J; bases unmatched to any gene: 11. For the CDR3, the DNA is TGTGCCACTCTACAGGGGGCGCCTGACGGGGCCAACGTCCTGACTTTC. This codes for CATLQGAPDGANVLTF.

In the case of this clonotype: One base away lies a much larger clone, so this may be a sequencing read error. This chain links TRBV6-1 with TRBJ2-5, with 7 bases that match TRBD1. The V and J ends lost 5 bases and 11 bases, in that order; junction bases with no gene match: 11. The CDR3 loop spans 13 amino acids. Germline CDR1 and CDR2: MNHNS and SASEGT. CDR3 nucleotides: TGTGCCAGCAGTAAGGGGGCGGAAAATGAGCAGTACTTC. It yields the protein CASSKGAENEQYF.

The chain links TRBV4-3 to TRBJ2-1; 11 bases fit TRBD2. The CDR3 contains 17 residues. Trimming took 0 bases from V and 7 from J; bases not matched to a gene: 8. CDR1 is LGHNA, CDR2 YSLEER, per germline. CDR3 nucleotide sequence: TGCGCCAGCAGCCAAGAGGGTAGCGGGGGGGCCAGAAATGAGCAGTTCTTC. Its protein product is CASSQEGSGGARNEQFF.

This clonotype was picked up a small number of times. The genes are TRBV27 and TRBJ1-2; D is possibly TRBD1 (6 bases). CDR3 size: 15 residues. Germline CDR1 reads MNHEY; CDR2 reads SMNVEV (reference sequence). V lost 5 bases to trimming and J lost 4 bases, with 17 bases between them. The CDR3: CASSPFPGVAYGYTF. CDR3 bases: TGTGCCAGCAGTCCGTTCCCAGGGGTAGCCTATGGCTACACCTTC.

This clonotype was detected once. The J gene is TRBJ2-7, the V gene TRBV20-1, with TRBD2 identical over 7 bases. Trimming took 0 bases from V and 7 from J; bases not matched to a gene: 12. The germline CDR1 and CDR2 sequences are DFQATT and SNEGSKA (reference sequence). The CDR3 totals 15 residues. CDR3 in amino acids: CSARDFERGGWEQYF. The CDR3 DNA reads TGCAGTGCTAGAGATTTTGAGCGGGGAGGATGGGAGCAGTACTTC.

The rearrangement links TRBV28 to TRBJ2-7; 9 bases are shared with TRBD1. The germline CDR1 and CDR2 sequences are MDHEN and SYDVKM. The V segment lost 5 bases and the J segment 5 bases; nucleotides outside the gene matches: 10. The CDR3 loop spans 15 amino acids. The CDR3 here is CASSITGGGGNEQYF. The CDR3 DNA reads TGTGCCAGCAGTATCACAGGGGGCGGCGGAAACGAGCAGTACTTC.

The chain links TRBV7-2 to TRBJ2-1, with TRBD2 identical over 10 bases. The V gene end was trimmed by 1 base and the J gene end by 6 bases; junction bases not matched to a gene: 6. Germline CDR1 SGHTA, CDR2 FQGNSA. CDR3 size: 16 residues. Written as DNA, the CDR3 is TGTGCCAGCAGCTTAGTGAGCGGGGGGGGCCCCAATGAGCAGTTCTTC. Its protein product is CASSLVSGGGPNEQFF.

The chain employs TRBV6-4 and TRBJ1-4; D is unresolved. Trimming took 0 bases from V and 2 from J, leaving 19 bases between them. In germline, CDR1 is MRHNA, CDR2 SNTAGT. The CDR3 loop spans 19 amino acids. CDR3 region: CASSDSGKRDRWTNEKLFF. The CDR3 nucleotides read TGTGCCAGCAGTGACTCGGGTAAAAGGGATCGTTGGACTAATGAAAAACTGTTTTTT.

This clonotype has a handful of counts. V usage is TRBV5-5 and J usage is TRBJ2-5; 7 bases line up with TRBD1. Germline trimming cut 4 bases from V and 2 bases from J; bases unmatched to any gene: 5. Germline V gene lookup returns CDR1 SGHKS and CDR2 YYEKEE (reference sequence). The CDR3 runs 14 residues. The CDR3 DNA is TGTGCCAGCAGCACTGGACAGGCACAAGAGACCCAGTACTTC. Translated: CASSTGQAQETQYF.

This clonotype was counted between two and nine times. The V call is TRBV29-1, the J call TRBJ1-1, with D hard to call. The ends were cut back, 1 base at V and 5 bases at J, with 8 bases in the middle. Germline CDR1 reads SQVTM; CDR2 reads ANQGSEA. This CDR3 is 12 amino acids long. CDR3 nucleotide sequence: TGCAGCGTTGAAGGGGGTAGGACTGAAGCTTTCTTT. This sequence encodes CSVEGGRTEAFF.

V gene TRBV12-3 or TRBV12-4 combines with J gene TRBJ1-2, with a tentative D call TRBD1 (6 bases). V lost 5 bases, J lost 6 bases, and 13 bases lay in between. CDR3 length: 13 residues. The CDR3 spells CASSLRGGHGYTF. In nucleotides, the CDR3 is TGTGCCAGCAGTCTCAGGGGTGGCCATGGCTACACCTTC.

This clonotype was counted a few times. This sequence joins TRBV11-1 and TRBJ2-7, with 8 bases fitting TRBD1. Per the germline V gene, CDR1 is SGHAT and CDR2 is FQDESV (reference sequence). The CDR3 totals 14 residues. V trimming: 5 bases; J trimming: 2 bases; junction bases outside the gene matches: 5. The CDR3 region is CASSPRDRTYEQYF. The CDR3 DNA sequence: TGTGCCAGCAGCCCCAGGGACAGGACCTACGAGCAGTACTTC.

The V and J genes are TRBV6-5 and TRBJ2-7; D remains unclear. The CDR3 runs to 15 residues. Trimming removed 2 bases from V and 3 bases from J, with 14 bases in between. The germline gives CDR1 MNHEY, CDR2 SVGAGI. For the CDR3, the DNA is TGTGCCAGCAGTTACGAGAGAGGTCTGGACTACGAGCAGTACTTC. This gives the protein CASSYERGLDYEQYF.